The T cell receptor beta chain described here comes from a study of shared clonotypes between healthy human individuals. The protocol was immunoSEQ multiplex PCR, while the TCRdb copy is restricted to in-frame clones and leaves out a portion. The sample has over a million clones; about 77% are singletons. The sample comprised memory CD4+ T cells sorted from blood. Subset in this sample: CD45RA-negative fraction. The origin of this receptor is a man between 18 and 29 years old in good health.

DNA for the CDR3: TGTGCCAGCAGCCGGACTAGCCCCGGGGAGCTGTTTTTT. Translating it yields CASSRTSPGELFF. The chain joins TRBV7-2 to TRBJ2-2; 8 nucleotides line up with TRBD2. From germline, CDR1 is SGHTA and CDR2 FQGNSA. With 5 bases clipped from V and 6 bases from J, the junction kept 2 bases outside the gene matches. The CDR3 covers 13 residues.